What follows are 15 T cell receptor beta chains derived from one specimen sequenced in a study of post-analysis software for immune sequencing data. Overall study findings and caveats: Relative to controls, patients had 4 or 5 TRBV segments at higher frequency, with TRBV5-6, TRBV5-1 and TRBV20-1 among these.

The TCR beta cDNA libraries carried unique molecular identifiers. TCRdb re-derived calls from the PCR reads in MiXCR, one entry per CDR3 protein. This sample carries fewer than 850,000 distinct CDR3 sequences, 25% to 30% of them seen once, and the ten largest clones take around 0.55%. Antigens of these TCRs are unknown. Sequenced: blood. These TCRs come from a girl aged 10 to 17 with multiple sclerosis.

This clonotype appeared a single time. The rearrangement uses TRBV28 and TRBJ2-3; a possible D gene is TRBD2 (6 bases). Germline lookup yields CDR1 MDHEN and CDR2 SYDVKM. V was clipped by 7 bases and J by 5 bases, with 10 bases between them. CDR3 length: 12 amino acids. CDR3 protein: CASKVAVDTQYF. The CDR3 coding sequence is TGTGCCAGCAAAGTAGCGGTAGATACGCAGTATTTT.

The CDR3 sequence: CSVKRPAGAEAFF. The CDR3 DNA reads as TGCAGTGTCAAGCGCCCGGCGGGCGCTGAAGCTTTCTTT. This chain links TRBV20-1 with TRBJ1-1; no firm D call. The CDR3 consists of 13 residues. With 7 bases removed from V and 6 bases from J, the gap between germline ends came to 18 bases. From germline, CDR1 is DFQATT and CDR2 SNEGSKA (reference sequence).

This clonotype turned up a few times. This chain uses TRBV7-2 with TRBJ1-3; tentative D call: TRBD1 (6 bases). CDR3 length equals 16 residues. V gave up 4 bases and J gave up 4 bases, with 17 bases separating them. Per the germline V gene, CDR1 is SGHTA and CDR2 is FQGNSA. The CDR3 region is CASSSVFGTPGNTIYF. For the CDR3, the DNA is TGTGCCAGCAGCTCAGTATTCGGGACACCCGGAAACACCATATATTTT.

The chain links TRBV6-5 to TRBJ2-7; 9 bases are shared with TRBD2. The CDR3 totals 16 residues. Germline loops: CDR1 MNHEY, CDR2 SVGAGI. The V gene end was trimmed by 4 bases and the J gene end by 1 base; junction bases not matched to a gene: 8. CDR3 coding DNA: TGTGCCAGCAGTTCCCAGGCTAGCGGGACTTCCTACGAGCAGTACTTC. The encoded protein is CASSSQASGTSYEQYF.

This clonotype was seen more than once but under ten times. The CDR3 sequence: CSAAMTGGLYF. Written as DNA, the CDR3 is TGCAGTGCCGCTATGACAGGGGGCTTGTACTTC. This chain connects TRBV20-1 to TRBJ2-4; TRBD1 matches 10 bases. V was clipped by 6 bases and J by 15 bases; unmatched bases: 8. This CDR3 is built from 11 residues. Germline CDR1 is DFQATT and CDR2 is SNEGSKA (reference sequence).

This clonotype has more than one count but fewer than ten. The chain joins TRBV5-1 to TRBJ2-5; no definite D call. The CDR3 runs to 14 residues. Trimming shortened V by 2 bases and J by 2 bases, and 10 bases separated the two germline ends. Germline CDR1 and CDR2: SGHRS and YFSETQ. The CDR3 loop is CASSFGLEQETQYF. The CDR3 region has the DNA TGCGCCAGCAGCTTCGGTCTAGAACAAGAGACCCAGTACTTC.

This clonotype came up a few times. For the CDR3, the DNA is TGTGCCAGCAGCGTGAAAGGGGGGGCTGAGCAGTTCTTC. Protein: CASSVKGGAEQFF. The genes are TRBV9 and TRBJ2-1, with D tentatively TRBD2 (7 bases). Between the trimmed V and J ends, which lost 2 bases and 9 bases, there was a span of 12 bases. Germline CDR1 SGDLS, CDR2 YYNGEE. There are 13 residues in the CDR3. Variable domain in full (rest from reference TRBV9 and TRBJ2-1): DSGVTQTPKHLITATGQRVTLRCSPRSGDLSVYWYQQSLDQGLQFLIQYYNGEERAKGNILERFSAQQFPDLHSELNLSSLELGDSALYFCASSVKGGAEQFFGPGTRLTVL.

This clonotype has a handful of counts. The genes are TRBV3-1 and TRBJ2-1, with D unresolved. The CDR3 loop spans 12 amino acids. Germline V gives CDR1 LGHDT, CDR2 YNNKEL (reference sequence). V dropped 1 base and J dropped 9 bases, with 7 bases sitting between them. The DNA for the CDR3 is TGTGCCAGCAGCCAAGGACGCCGTGAGCAGTTCTTC. Protein product: CASSQGRREQFF.

This sequence joins TRBV12-3 or TRBV12-4 and TRBJ2-7; D is unresolved. The CDR3 totals 13 residues. V lost 2 bases, J lost 6 bases, and 11 bases lay in between. The CDR3 nucleotides are TGTGCCAGCAGTTTACAGATTACGAGCGAGCAGTACTTC. Translated: CASSLQITSEQYF.

This chain connects TRBV27 to TRBJ1-5; 8 bases are a match to TRBD1. Germline lookup yields CDR1 MNHEY and CDR2 SMNVEV (reference sequence). Losses at the gene ends were 6 bases for V and 7 bases for J; bases not matched to a gene: 8. The CDR3 extends over 14 amino acids. CDR3 coding DNA: TGTGCCAGCAGGTTGGCAGGGGGCGGGCAGCCCCAGCATTTT. This encodes CASRLAGGGQPQHF.

This chain joins TRBV29-1 and TRBJ1-1; D remains ambiguous. Per germline, CDR1 SQVTM and CDR2 ANQGSEA. Trimming removed 7 bases at V and 1 base at J, with 13 bases between. The CDR3 is made up of 13 amino acids. CDR3 in DNA: TGCAGCGGCGAACAGACGCGGAACACTGAAGCTTTCTTT. Translation: CSGEQTRNTEAFF.

This clonotype was observed a handful of times. The V gene is TRBV28, the J gene TRBJ2-7; 10 bases fit TRBD2. The germline CDR1 and CDR2 sequences are MDHEN and SYDVKM. The V segment lost 5 bases and the J segment 1 base; nucleotides outside the gene matches: 5. The CDR3 runs 15 residues. CDR3 residues: CASSDGTSVSYEQYF. CDR3 nucleotide sequence: TGTGCCAGCAGTGATGGGACTAGCGTATCCTACGAGCAGTACTTC.

This rearrangement joins TRBV29-1 to TRBJ1-2; the D gene is possibly TRBD1 (6 bases). Germline V gene lookup returns CDR1 SQVTM and CDR2 ANQGSEA. The CDR3 totals 15 residues. Trimming took off 3 bases at V and 7 bases at J, with 21 bases between the two ends. The CDR3 nucleotides read TGCAGCGTTGAGGGGGAGCGTGGACAGCCCCGTGGCTACACCTTC. Translation gives CSVEGERGQPRGYTF.

The chain carries TRBV12-3 or TRBV12-4 and TRBJ2-2; TRBD2 is a possible D gene (5 bases). The CDR3 runs to 15 residues. V lost 6 bases and J 1 base, leaving 12 bases between the germline ends. The CDR3 nucleotides read TGTGCCAGCAGCCACGGACTGGGGAACACCGGGGAGCTGTTTTTT. As protein: CASSHGLGNTGELFF.

The CDR3 reads CASRGTGRGYGYTF. The CDR3 nucleotides read TGTGCCAGTAGGGGGACAGGACGCGGCTATGGCTACACCTTC. The V and J genes are TRBV12-3 or TRBV12-4 and TRBJ1-2; 8 bases are a match to TRBD1. J lost 4 bases, V lost 9 bases, and 10 bases had no gene match. The CDR3 contains 14 residues.